Shown below are 27 T cell receptor beta chains from a single sample sequenced in a study of blood T cell repertoires in COVID-19 (dated by TCRdb to 2020 to 2022). The library was made by the immunoSEQ multiplex PCR assay. TCRdb obtained this table from immuneACCESS and retained in-frame rearrangements with V and J assigned. These tables miss some clones; where compared with another copy, unresolved V genes account for less than half of the shortfall, and the remainder is unexplained. This sample lists a few hundred thousand clones; about 87% were detected once. Roughly 1.9% of the sample lies in the top ten. Sequenced sample: PBMCs or T cells enriched from blood (not recorded which). The receptors shown here come from a man in his forties or fifties in a cohort exposed to, infected with or recovered from COVID-19 (not recorded which).

V usage is TRBV5-4 and J usage is TRBJ2-5; D unresolved. V lost 0 bases to trimming and J lost 1 base, with 7 bases between them. This CDR3 spans 14 amino acids. Germline lookup yields CDR1 SGHNT and CDR2 YYREEE (reference sequence). CDR3 DNA: TGTGCCAGCAGCTTGGGTCAGCGCCAAGAGACCCAGTACTTC. Translation gives CASSLGQRQETQYF. Full variable domain (remainder filled in from reference TRBV5-4 and TRBJ2-5): ETGVTQSPTHLIKTRGQQVTLRCSSQSGHNTVSWYQQALGQGPQFIFQYYREEENGRGNFPPRFSGLQFPNYSSELNVNALELDDSALYLCASSLGQRQETQYFGPGTRLLVL.

V is TRBV7-8 and J is TRBJ2-1, with 9 bases that match TRBD2. CDR3 size: 17 residues. Germline-derived CDR1 and CDR2 are SGHVS and FQNEAQ. After removal of 3 bases from V and 1 base from J, the junction contained 7 bases not matched to a gene. CDR3 residues: CASSLMASGNSYNEQFF. CDR3 in DNA: TGTGCCAGCAGCTTGATGGCTAGCGGGAATTCCTACAATGAGCAGTTCTTC.

The chain links TRBV28 to TRBJ1-2; 10 bases agree with TRBD1. The CDR3 has 17 amino acids. V gave up 6 bases and J gave up 2 bases; unmatched junction bases: 12. Germline values: CDR1 MDHEN, CDR2 SYDVKM. The CDR3 region is CASRPRGQGILNYGYTF. In nucleotides, the CDR3 is TGTGCCAGCAGGCCCAGGGGACAGGGGATATTGAACTATGGCTACACCTTC.

V and J are TRBV6-6 and TRBJ1-5; the D is unclear. The germline gives CDR1 MNHNY, CDR2 SVGAGI (reference sequence). The CDR3 is 14 residues long. The V end lost 6 bases, the J end lost 6 bases, and 15 bases lay between the germline ends. The CDR3 here is CASRRDWAAQPQHF. CDR3 bases: TGTGCCAGCAGGAGGGATTGGGCAGCTCAGCCCCAGCATTTT.

V usage is TRBV14 and J usage is TRBJ2-7, with 7 nucleotides matching TRBD2. The CDR3 is 14 amino acids. Trimming at V came to 9 bases and at J to 3 bases, leaving 11 bases not matched to a gene. Germline CDR1 is SGHDN and CDR2 is FVKESK. CDR3 loop: CASNPGTGGYEQYF. The CDR3 DNA reads as TGTGCCAGTAACCCCGGGACGGGGGGCTACGAGCAGTACTTC. Full variable domain (remainder filled in from reference TRBV14 and TRBJ2-7): EAGVTQFPSHSVIEKGQTVTLRCDPISGHDNLYWYRRVMGKEIKFLLHFVKESKQDESGMPNNRFLAERTGGTYSTLKVQPAELEDSGVYFCASNPGTGGYEQYFGPGTRLTVT.

The chain combines TRBV12-5 with TRBJ2-2; weak D call: TRBD1 (6 bases). The germline V and J ends were trimmed by 1 base and 6 bases, with 15 bases remaining between them. This CDR3 spans 16 amino acids. The germline V gene encodes CDR1 LGHNT and CDR2 FRNRAP. CDR3 sequence: CASGLGGQGSAGELFF. In DNA form, the CDR3 reads TGTGCTAGTGGTTTGGGGGGTCAGGGGTCGGCCGGGGAGCTGTTTTTT.

The genes are TRBV6-1 and TRBJ1-5; 8 bases are shared with TRBD1. Germline-derived CDR1 and CDR2 are MNHNS and SASEGT. Trimming at V came to 1 base and at J to 6 bases, leaving 11 bases not matched to a gene. This CDR3 comprises 17 residues. Here the CDR3 reads CASSEGYGRGLGQPQHF. CDR3 sequence (DNA): TGTGCCAGCAGTGAAGGGTATGGCAGGGGGCTTGGTCAGCCCCAGCATTTT.

Note on this clone: This sample also contains other DNA sequences that code for the same CDR3. The genes are TRBV18 and TRBJ1-1, with D perhaps matching TRBD1 (5 bases). The V gene lost 3 bases and the J gene lost 2 bases, with 7 bases spanning the gap. Germline V gene sequence: CDR1 KGHSH, CDR2 LQKENI. CDR3 size: 13 residues. Here the CDR3 DNA reads TGTGCCAGCTCACCGGGACTTAACACTGAAGCTTTCTTT. This gives the protein CASSPGLNTEAFF.

The gene calls are TRBV30 and TRBJ1-3; no firm D call. In germline, CDR1 is GTSNPN, CDR2 SVGIG (reference sequence). Trimming shortened V by 2 bases and J by 0 bases, and 11 bases separated the two germline ends. The CDR3 covers 15 residues. As DNA, the CDR3 is TGTGCCTGGAGTAAACAAGCGAACTCTGGAAACACCATATATTTT. Protein: CAWSKQANSGNTIYF.

V gene TRBV14 combines with J gene TRBJ1-1; D unclear. Germline loops: CDR1 SGHDN, CDR2 FVKESK. There are 15 residues in the CDR3. V gave up 2 bases and J gave up 8 bases, with 18 bases separating them. The CDR3 spells CASSQNVEGFREAFF. In DNA form, the CDR3 reads TGTGCCAGCAGCCAAAATGTTGAGGGTTTCAGGGAAGCTTTCTTT.

The gene calls are TRBV10-3 and TRBJ2-1, with 12 bases fitting TRBD2. The CDR3 contains 13 residues. Germline values: CDR1 ENHRY, CDR2 SYGVKD. Trimming at V came to 10 bases and at J to 8 bases, leaving 6 bases not matched to a gene. The CDR3 is CATGTSGSDEQFF. Here the CDR3 DNA reads TGTGCCACAGGGACTAGCGGGTCCGATGAGCAGTTCTTC.

The V and J genes are TRBV30 and TRBJ2-7; perhaps TRBD1 as D (6 bases). CDR1 and CDR2 (germline): GTSNPN, SVGIG (reference sequence). The V gene lost 0 bases and the J gene lost 1 base, with 13 bases spanning the gap. The CDR3 has 15 amino acids. The CDR3 protein is CAWSVRGMGSYEQYF. The CDR3 coding sequence is TGTGCCTGGAGTGTTAGGGGGATGGGGTCCTACGAGCAGTACTTC. Using reference TRBV30 and TRBJ2-7 for the parts outside the CDR3, the full variable domain is SQTIHQWPATLVQPVGSPLSLECTVEGTSNPNLYWYRQAAGRGLQLLFYSVGIGQISSEVPQNLSASRPQDRQFILSSKKLLLSDSGFYLCAWSVRGMGSYEQYFGPGTRLTVT.

In DNA, the CDR3 is TGTGCCAGCAGAGCGGGAGACACCGGGGAGCTGTTTTTT. Translated, it gives CASRAGDTGELFF. The chain uses TRBV6-4 and TRBJ2-2; 8 bases align to TRBD2. The CDR3 is 13 residues long. With V trimmed by 6 bases and J by 3 bases, 0 bases remained unmatched. Germline CDR1 reads MRHNA; CDR2 reads SNTAGT.

This chain uses TRBV24-1 with TRBJ2-6, with TRBD1 matching over 9 bases. CDR3 length equals 19 residues. The germline gives CDR1 KGHDR, CDR2 SFDVKD. The V and J ends lost 3 bases and 4 bases, in that order; junction bases with no gene match: 12. Here the CDR3 reads CATSDPPGQGQSGANVLTF. CDR3 DNA sequence: TGTGCCACCAGTGATCCCCCGGGACAGGGCCAATCAGGGGCCAACGTCCTGACTTTC.

Points on this clone: The same CDR3 can be traced to other DNA sequences in this sample. The J gene is TRBJ2-7, the V gene TRBV18, with 10 bases matching TRBD1. The CDR3 runs to 14 residues. V lost 4 bases and J lost 2; bases outside the gene matches: 2. Germline loops: CDR1 KGHSH, CDR2 LQKENI. CDR3: CASSRDRGPYEQYF. The DNA for the CDR3 is TGTGCCAGCTCACGGGACAGGGGCCCCTACGAGCAGTACTTC. The full variable domain, with the rest looked up from reference TRBV18 and TRBJ2-7, is NAGVMQNPRHLVRRRGQEARLRCSPMKGHSHVYWYRQLPEEGLKFMVYLQKENIIDESGMPKERFSAEFPKEGPSILRIQQVVRGDSAAYFCASSRDRGPYEQYFGPGTRLTVT.

V is TRBV10-2 and J is TRBJ2-7, with TRBD2 as a possible D gene (6 bases). The CDR3 sequence is 14 residues long. Trimming removed 6 bases at V and 0 bases at J, with 12 bases between. Germline V gives CDR1 WSHSY, CDR2 SAAADI. In DNA, the CDR3 is TGCGCCAGCAGGGACGGGGGTGGCTCCTACGAGCAGTACTTC. Translated: CASRDGGGSYEQYF.

This chain joins TRBV3-1 (or the pseudogene TRBV3-2) and TRBJ2-7; D is unresolved. V was clipped by 2 bases and J by 3 bases, with 11 bases between them. The CDR3 runs 14 residues. Germline loops: CDR1 LGHDT, CDR2 YNNKEL (reference sequence). CDR3 protein: CASSQYLLDYEQYF. The CDR3 coding sequence is TGTGCCAGCAGCCAATACCTACTTGACTACGAGCAGTACTTC.

The rearrangement uses TRBV5-1 and TRBJ1-4; the D is unclear. Looked up from germline, CDR1 is SGHRS and CDR2 is YFSETQ. V was shortened by 0 bases and J by 8 bases, with 14 bases between the two germline ends. This CDR3 comprises 15 residues. Here the CDR3 DNA reads TGCGCCAGCAGCTTGGGAGGGTCAGGTCCCGAAAAACTGTTTTTT. Translated: CASSLGGSGPEKLFF. Based on the CDR3 plus reference TRBV5-1 and TRBJ1-4, the full variable domain is KAGVTQTPRYLIKTRGQQVTLSCSPISGHRSVSWYQQTPGQGLQFLFEYFSETQRNKGNFPGRFSGRQFSNSRSEMNVSTLELGDSALYLCASSLGGSGPEKLFFGSGTQLSVL.

V usage is TRBV9 and J usage is TRBJ2-1; the match to TRBD2 covers 11 bases. CDR1 is SGDLS, CDR2 YYNGEE, per germline. The CDR3 is 16 residues long. The J segment lost 8 bases and the V segment lost 0 bases, leaving 7 bases of the junction unmatched. Written as DNA, the CDR3 is TGTGCCAGCAGCGTAGGGGCACTAGCGGGAGACTATGAGCAGTTCTTC. Amino acids: CASSVGALAGDYEQFF.

The J gene is TRBJ2-5, the V gene TRBV7-9, with TRBD2 identical over 11 bases. This CDR3 comprises 16 residues. The germline V gene encodes CDR1 SEHNR and CDR2 FQNEAQ (reference sequence). V was pared by 5 bases and J by 5 bases, with 10 bases of the junction left unmatched. DNA for the CDR3: TGTGCCAGCAGCCAAAACCGACTAGCGGGGAGGGAGACCCAGTACTTC. This codes for CASSQNRLAGRETQYF.

The V and J genes are TRBV29-1 and TRBJ2-1; perhaps TRBD1 as D (6 bases). V lost 2 bases to trimming and J lost 16 bases, with 27 bases between them. In germline, CDR1 is SQVTM, CDR2 ANQGSEA. This CDR3 comprises 15 residues. CDR3 protein: CSVEMTGLQNVGAFF. Written as DNA, the CDR3 is TGCAGCGTTGAAATGACAGGCCTTCAAAATGTAGGTGCTTTCTTC.

This chain joins TRBV10-3 and TRBJ1-4, with 7 bases aligning to TRBD1. The CDR3 spans 14 residues. V lost 4 bases to trimming and J lost 7 bases; unmatched junction nucleotides: 6. The germline V gene encodes CDR1 ENHRY and CDR2 SYGVKD. This chain's CDR3 is CAISVDREREKLFF. The DNA for the CDR3 is TGTGCCATCAGTGTCGACAGGGAGCGTGAAAAACTGTTTTTT.

The chain combines TRBV5-8 with TRBJ2-7; the match to TRBD1 covers 8 bases. Trimming cost V 0 bases and J 4 bases; bases outside gene matches: 6. The CDR3 covers 15 residues. In germline, CDR1 is SGHTS, CDR2 YDEGEE. CDR3 DNA: TGTGCCAGCAGCTTGGGGGGACAGGCTCAGTACGAGCAGTACTTC. Amino acid sequence: CASSLGGQAQYEQYF.

V usage is TRBV11-2 and J usage is TRBJ2-5; D gene uncertain. Germline values: CDR1 SGHAT, CDR2 FQNNGV. This CDR3 has 13 residues. The V end lost 3 bases, the J end lost 3 bases, and 8 bases lay between the germline ends. DNA for the CDR3: TGTGCCAGCAGCTTCTACGGAGAAGAGACCCAGTACTTC. Protein: CASSFYGEETQYF.

A word on this clone: The DNA is omitted, as the CDR3 cannot be located on it reliably, and the CDR3 follows TCRdb's listing. The chain links TRBV21-1 to TRBJ2-7; the table's D call of TRBD2 was not tested on the DNA. TRBV21-1 is a documented pseudogene. The CDR3 has 16 amino acids, counting both end residues. Here the CDR3 reads CASSKVASGSRHEQYF.

The V call is TRBV7-6, the J call TRBJ2-2; D is unclear. Deletions cut 2 bases from V and 4 bases from J, with 14 bases between. Per germline, CDR1 SGHVS and CDR2 FNYEAQ. The CDR3 is 16 amino acids. CDR3 sequence reads: CASSLSSQVVTGELFF. DNA of the CDR3: TGTGCCAGCAGCTTAAGTTCCCAGGTGGTCACCGGGGAGCTGTTTTTT.

On this clone itself: The same CDR3 arises from other DNA sequences in this sample as well. In DNA form, the CDR3 reads TGTGCCAGCAGCCAAGGCAGGGGTCAGCCCCAGCATTTT. This encodes CASSQGRGQPQHF. The V and J genes are TRBV3-1 (or the pseudogene TRBV3-2) and TRBJ1-5; D is perhaps TRBD1 (6 bases). Germline CDR1 reads LGHDT; CDR2 reads YNNKEL (reference sequence). V lost 1 base to trimming and J lost 6 bases, with 7 bases between them. This CDR3 region has 13 residues.